This TCR beta chain was sequenced for a study of shared clonotypes between healthy human individuals. Germline lookup yields CDR1 SNHLY and CDR2 FYNNEI. The CDR3 covers 15 residues. The trim removed 8 bases at V and 5 bases at J, leaving 11 bases unmatched. Method: immunoSEQ multiplex PCR; TCRdb's copy keeps in-frame clones and lacks some. The profile shows approximately 2,300,000 clones, around 90% of them singletons. The sequence came from a man younger than 35 in good health. Some clones in this sample may be carry-over from other donors' samples. V and J are TRBV2 and TRBJ2-5, with 10 bases that match TRBD2. Source material: naive CD4+ T cells from PBMCs. Subset denoted: CD45RA+ positively selected. Written as DNA, the CDR3 is TGTGCCAGCGAGTCGAAGCGGGAGGGGGCGGAGACCCAGTACTTC. Its protein is CASESKREGAETQYF.